This T cell receptor beta chain was sequenced during a study of cytomegalovirus exposure and HLA in healthy donors. Overall study context: From HLA-typed donors, an early data release held roughly 89 million unique TCRs. General study findings and limits: With further analysis later on, most CMV-associated TCR beta chains appeared HLA-restricted. Excluded: some indistinguishable V segments such as TRBV6-2 and TRBV6-3.

The CDR3 runs 12 residues. The V and J ends lost 2 bases and 4 bases respectively, with 4 bases between them. The germline V gene encodes CDR1 SGHRS and CDR2 YFSETQ. Concerning this clone itself: What it binds is not known.

Use of 60 Vbeta and 13 Jbeta primers characterized the PCR. The data were produced by immunoSEQ multiplex PCR, yet TCRdb's version contains in-frame clones alone and is incomplete. In total, the table holds around 77,000 clones. V usage is TRBV5-1 and J usage is TRBJ1-3; D remains unclear. The sample comprised PBMCs. This clonotype was sampled from a man aged 50 or older in good health and CMV-seropositive. The CDR3 protein is CASSLEGNTIYF. In nucleotides, the CDR3 is TGCGCCAGCAGCTTAGAGGGAAACACCATATATTTT. Filled out from reference TRBV5-1 and TRBJ1-3, the complete variable domain reads KAGVTQTPRYLIKTRGQQVTLSCSPISGHRSVSWYQQTPGQGLQFLFEYFSETQRNKGNFPGRFSGRQFSNSRSEMNVSTLELGDSALYLCASSLEGNTIYFGEGSWLTVV.